This T cell receptor (beta chain) was found in a study of OX40 agonist ivuxolimab in advanced cancers. Study background: Dose-escalation patients' cancers were hepatocellular carcinoma, melanoma, renal cell or head and neck cancer.

Profiled with immunoSEQ multiplex PCR; TCRdb holds only in-frame clones, not every one. The data hold about 100,000 clones, with around 90% observed a single time. This clone appeared a single time. The V and J ends lost 6 bases and 3 bases, in that order; junction bases with no gene match: 10. This CDR3 spans 16 amino acids. CDR1 SGHAT and CDR2 FQNNGV come from the germline V gene. This specimen was CD4+ or CD8+ T cells sorted from blood, taken in a trial of the OX40 agonist ivuxolimab. The TCR originated in an adult with an advanced solid tumor such as melanoma, head and neck, liver or kidney cancer. This chain joins TRBV11-2 and TRBJ2-4, with 8 bases lining up with TRBD1. The CDR3 is CASRGQTGTGKNIQYF. The CDR3 DNA follows: TGTGCCAGCAGAGGTCAAACCGGGACAGGCAAAAACATTCAGTACTTC.